The rows below give T cell receptor beta chains drawn from one sample of a study of follicular helper T cells after annual influenza vaccination. Profiling relied on immunoSEQ multiplex PCR, and the TCRdb table lists in-frame clones only, not all of them. The sample contains 8,500 to 11,000 clones, over 80% of which appear only once. This specimen was CXCR5- memory CD4+ T cells sorted from blood, taken 7 days after influenza vaccination. Receptors originate from an adult who received the influenza vaccine. Each CDR3 is given with its conserved first and last residue. Each record gives: V gene, J gene, clone size, CDR3 protein. Not all rows give a size; the values are once, few, many and, for expanded clones, a class.

V gene: TRBV15; J gene: TRBJ2-5; clone size: .; CDR3 protein: CATGRDGIVTQYF
V gene: TRBV4-3; J gene: TRBJ2-3; clone size: .; CDR3 protein: CASSQDLAGYYSSTDTQYF
V gene: TRBV7-9; J gene: TRBJ1-4; clone size: .; CDR3 protein: CASSFPSTGKEKLFF
V gene: TRBV28; J gene: TRBJ2-1; clone size: few; CDR3 protein: CASSFPGSSYNEQFF
V gene: TRBV4-1; J gene: TRBJ2-3; clone size: few; CDR3 protein: CASSQDQGFTDTQYF
V gene: TRBV4-3; J gene: TRBJ1-6; clone size: .; CDR3 protein: CASSQDLASRQNNSPLHF
V gene: TRBV2; J gene: TRBJ2-1; clone size: .; CDR3 protein: CASRSSSWGPYNEQFF
V gene: TRBV7-2; J gene: TRBJ1-5; clone size: .; CDR3 protein: CASSLGGPSSNQPQHF
V gene: TRBV9; J gene: TRBJ2-7; clone size: .; CDR3 protein: CASSVDSGPSYEQYF
V gene: TRBV28; J gene: TRBJ1-3; clone size: .; CDR3 protein: CASSRTLRYPIYF
V gene: TRBV18; J gene: TRBJ1-1; clone size: .; CDR3 protein: CASSPQQGGTEAFF
V gene: TRBV11-3; J gene: TRBJ2-7; clone size: .; CDR3 protein: CASHTPREEAYEQYF
V gene: TRBV10-2; J gene: TRBJ1-1; clone size: .; CDR3 protein: CASSEADRAAFF
V gene: TRBV10-3; J gene: TRBJ1-2; clone size: .; CDR3 protein: CAIRGTGTVFTF
V gene: TRBV19; J gene: TRBJ1-5; clone size: once; CDR3 protein: CASIAPGQGGQPQHF
V gene: TRBV5-1; J gene: TRBJ2-1; clone size: .; CDR3 protein: CASSQQGAVWDEQFF
V gene: TRBV28; J gene: TRBJ1-5; clone size: .; CDR3 protein: CASSSTGQPQHF
V gene: TRBV5-4; J gene: TRBJ2-1; clone size: .; CDR3 protein: CASSSGGAGDEQFF
V gene: TRBV4-1; J gene: TRBJ2-7; clone size: .; CDR3 protein: CASSQGRREKNYEQYF
V gene: TRBV2; J gene: TRBJ2-7; clone size: few; CDR3 protein: CASISTGEYYEQYF
V gene: TRBV6-5; J gene: TRBJ2-3; clone size: .; CDR3 protein: CASSRGTIGADTQYF
V gene: TRBV18; J gene: TRBJ1-6; clone size: .; CDR3 protein: CASSWDRGNSPLHF
V gene: TRBV13; J gene: TRBJ2-4; clone size: .; CDR3 protein: CASSPQFGKNIQYF
V gene: TRBV4-3; J gene: TRBJ1-3; clone size: once; CDR3 protein: CASSQAGTGGNTIYF
V gene: TRBV29-1; J gene: TRBJ1-1; clone size: .; CDR3 protein: CSVRIDYTEAFF
V gene: TRBV20-1; J gene: TRBJ1-2; clone size: .; CDR3 protein: CSAPANYGYTF
V gene: TRBV7-8; J gene: TRBJ2-7; clone size: .; CDR3 protein: CASSWASGGSSYEQYF
V gene: TRBV9; J gene: TRBJ2-1; clone size: once; CDR3 protein: CASSASSGGRNEQFF
V gene: TRBV9; J gene: TRBJ2-1; clone size: .; CDR3 protein: CASSVTGTGGFEQFF
V gene: TRBV19; J gene: TRBJ2-3; clone size: .; CDR3 protein: CASTLAGGSSTDTQYF
V gene: TRBV2; J gene: TRBJ1-2; clone size: .; CDR3 protein: CASSEARLFYGYTF
V gene: TRBV27; J gene: TRBJ2-5; clone size: .; CDR3 protein: CASRGVAGGEETQYF
V gene: TRBV18; J gene: TRBJ1-1; clone size: .; CDR3 protein: CASSPLLGGDGTEAFF